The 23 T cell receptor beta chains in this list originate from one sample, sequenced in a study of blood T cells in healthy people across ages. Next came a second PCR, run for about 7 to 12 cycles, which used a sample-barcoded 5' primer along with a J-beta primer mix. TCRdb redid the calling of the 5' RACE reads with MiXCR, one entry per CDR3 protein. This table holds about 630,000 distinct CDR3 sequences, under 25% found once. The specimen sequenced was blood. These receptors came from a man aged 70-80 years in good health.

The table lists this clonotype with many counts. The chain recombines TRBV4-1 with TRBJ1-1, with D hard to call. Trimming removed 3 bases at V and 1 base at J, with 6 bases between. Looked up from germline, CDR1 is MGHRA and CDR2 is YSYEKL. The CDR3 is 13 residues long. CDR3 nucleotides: TGCGCCAGCAGCCAGGTTGGGAACACTGAAGCTTTCTTT. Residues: CASSQVGNTEAFF.

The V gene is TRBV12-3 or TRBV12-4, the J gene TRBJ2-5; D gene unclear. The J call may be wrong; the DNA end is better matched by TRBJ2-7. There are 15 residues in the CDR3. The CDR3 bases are TGTGCCAGCAGTGCCCCCAGGTCCAATTCCTACGAGCAGTACTTC. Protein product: CASSAPRSNSYEQYF.

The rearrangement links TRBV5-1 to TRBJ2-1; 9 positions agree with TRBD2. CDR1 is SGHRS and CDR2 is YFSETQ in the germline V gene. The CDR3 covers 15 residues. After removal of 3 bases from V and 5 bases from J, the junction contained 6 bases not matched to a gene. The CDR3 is CASSSAGGFNNEQFF. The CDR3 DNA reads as TGCGCCAGCAGCTCCGCGGGAGGGTTCAACAATGAGCAGTTCTTC. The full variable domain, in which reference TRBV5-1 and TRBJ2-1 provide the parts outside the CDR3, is KAGVTQTPRYLIKTRGQQVTLSCSPISGHRSVSWYQQTPGQGLQFLFEYFSETQRNKGNFPGRFSGRQFSNSRSEMNVSTLELGDSALYLCASSSAGGFNNEQFFGPGTRLTVL.

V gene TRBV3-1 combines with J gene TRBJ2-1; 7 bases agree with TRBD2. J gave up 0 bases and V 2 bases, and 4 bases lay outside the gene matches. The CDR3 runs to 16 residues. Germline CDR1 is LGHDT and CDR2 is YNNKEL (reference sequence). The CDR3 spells CASSQQGGSSYNEQFF. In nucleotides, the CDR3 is TGTGCCAGCAGCCAACAGGGCGGGAGCTCCTACAATGAGCAGTTCTTC.

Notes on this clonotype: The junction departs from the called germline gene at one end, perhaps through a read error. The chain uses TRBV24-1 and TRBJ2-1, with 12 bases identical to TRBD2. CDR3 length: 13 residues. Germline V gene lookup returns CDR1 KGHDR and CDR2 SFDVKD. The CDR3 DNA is TGTGCCACCAGTGACCTAGGGACTAGCGGGCCTCTCTTC. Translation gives CATSDLGTSGPLF.

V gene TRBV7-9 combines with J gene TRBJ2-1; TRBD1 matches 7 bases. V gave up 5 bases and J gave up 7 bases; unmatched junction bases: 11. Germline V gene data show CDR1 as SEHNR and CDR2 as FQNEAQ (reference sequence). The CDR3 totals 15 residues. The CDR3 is CASSIEGTEHNEQFF. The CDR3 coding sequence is TGTGCCAGCAGCATAGAAGGGACAGAGCATAATGAGCAGTTCTTC.

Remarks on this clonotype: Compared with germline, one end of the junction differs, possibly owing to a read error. DNA of the CDR3: TGTGCCAGCTCACCGGGGCTGAGAGGGGAAAACTATGGCTACACTTTC. Translated: CASSPGLRGENYGYTF. This rearrangement joins TRBV18 to TRBJ1-2; TRBD1 might be the D (5 bases). The CDR3 totals 16 residues. The germline gives CDR1 KGHSH, CDR2 LQKENI.

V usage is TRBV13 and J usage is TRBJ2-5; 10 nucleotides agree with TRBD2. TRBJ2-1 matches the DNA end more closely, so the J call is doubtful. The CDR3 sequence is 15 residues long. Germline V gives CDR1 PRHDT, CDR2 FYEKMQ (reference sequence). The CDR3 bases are TGTGCCAGCAGCCGCAGCGGGAGGGCCCACAATGAGCAGTTCTTC. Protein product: CASSRSGRAHNEQFF.

This CDR3 reads CASSVTSDKNIQYF. The CDR3 coding sequence is TGCGCCAGCAGCGTAACTAGCGACAAAAACATTCAGTACTTC. The chain uses TRBV5-1 and TRBJ2-4, with 7 bases matching TRBD2. V dropped 4 bases and J dropped 3; count of bases not matched to a gene: 4. CDR1 and CDR2 from the germline V gene are SGHRS and YFSETQ. This CDR3 comprises 14 residues. Drawing the rest from reference TRBV5-1 and TRBJ2-4, the complete variable domain is KAGVTQTPRYLIKTRGQQVTLSCSPISGHRSVSWYQQTPGQGLQFLFEYFSETQRNKGNFPGRFSGRQFSNSRSEMNVSTLELGDSALYLCASSVTSDKNIQYFGAGTRLSVL.

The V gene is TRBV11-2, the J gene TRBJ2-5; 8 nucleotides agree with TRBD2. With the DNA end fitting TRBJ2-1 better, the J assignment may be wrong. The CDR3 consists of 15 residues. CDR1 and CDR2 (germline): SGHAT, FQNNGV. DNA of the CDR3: TGTGCCAGCAGCTTATTACTAGCGGACTACAATGAGCAGTTCTTC. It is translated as CASSLLLADYNEQFF.

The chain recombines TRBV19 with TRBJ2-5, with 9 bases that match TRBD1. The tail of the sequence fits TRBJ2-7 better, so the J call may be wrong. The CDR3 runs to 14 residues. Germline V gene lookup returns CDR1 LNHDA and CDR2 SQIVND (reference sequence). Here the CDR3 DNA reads TGTGCCAGTAGTAGAACAGGGGGCATCAACGAGCAGTACTTC. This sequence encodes CASSRTGGINEQYF.

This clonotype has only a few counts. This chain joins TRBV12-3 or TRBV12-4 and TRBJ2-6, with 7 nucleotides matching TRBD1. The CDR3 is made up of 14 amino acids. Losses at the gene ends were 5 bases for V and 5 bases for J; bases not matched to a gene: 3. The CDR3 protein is CASSEQGWANVLTF. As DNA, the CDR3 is TGTGCCAGCAGTGAACAGGGGTGGGCCAACGTCCTGACTTTC.

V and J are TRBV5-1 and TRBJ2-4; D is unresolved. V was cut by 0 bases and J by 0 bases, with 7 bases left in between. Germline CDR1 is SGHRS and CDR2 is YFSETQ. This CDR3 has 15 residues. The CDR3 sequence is CASSLEPLAKNIQYF. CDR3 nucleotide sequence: TGCGCCAGCAGCTTGGAACCGTTAGCCAAAAACATTCAGTACTTC.

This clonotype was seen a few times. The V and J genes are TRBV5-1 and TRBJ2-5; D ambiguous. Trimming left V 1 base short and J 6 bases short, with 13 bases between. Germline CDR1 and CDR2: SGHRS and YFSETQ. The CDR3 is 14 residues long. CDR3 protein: CASSLRTVQQTQYF. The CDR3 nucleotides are TGCGCCAGCAGCTTGAGGACGGTACAACAGACCCAGTACTTC.

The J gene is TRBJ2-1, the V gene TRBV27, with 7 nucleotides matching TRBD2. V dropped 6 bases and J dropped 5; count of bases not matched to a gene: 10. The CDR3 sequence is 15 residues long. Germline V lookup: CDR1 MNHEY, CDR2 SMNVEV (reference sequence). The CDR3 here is CASRGTGTKNNEQFF. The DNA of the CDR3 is TGTGCCAGCAGGGGGACCGGGACTAAAAACAATGAGCAGTTCTTC.

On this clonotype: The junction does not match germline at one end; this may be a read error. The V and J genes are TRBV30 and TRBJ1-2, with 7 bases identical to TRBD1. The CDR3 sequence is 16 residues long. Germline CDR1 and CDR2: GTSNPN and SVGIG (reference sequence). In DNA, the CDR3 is TGTGCCTGGAGTGTATGGCAGGGGGTCCCTTACTATGGCTGCACCTTC. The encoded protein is CAWSVWQGVPYYGCTF.

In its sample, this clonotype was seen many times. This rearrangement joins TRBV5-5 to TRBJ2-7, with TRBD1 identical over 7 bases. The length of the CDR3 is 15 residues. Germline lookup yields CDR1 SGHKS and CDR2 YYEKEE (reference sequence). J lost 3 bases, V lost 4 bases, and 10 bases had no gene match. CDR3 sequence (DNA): TGTGCCAGCAGCCTAACCGGGACAGCGAACTACGAGCAGTACTTC. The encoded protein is CASSLTGTANYEQYF.

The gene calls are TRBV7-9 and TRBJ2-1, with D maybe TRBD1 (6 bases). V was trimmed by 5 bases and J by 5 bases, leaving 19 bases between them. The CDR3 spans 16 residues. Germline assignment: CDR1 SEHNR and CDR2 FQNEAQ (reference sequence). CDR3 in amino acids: CASSPYGDKIHNEQFF. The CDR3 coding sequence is TGTGCCAGCAGCCCCTATGGGGACAAAATCCACAATGAGCAGTTCTTC.

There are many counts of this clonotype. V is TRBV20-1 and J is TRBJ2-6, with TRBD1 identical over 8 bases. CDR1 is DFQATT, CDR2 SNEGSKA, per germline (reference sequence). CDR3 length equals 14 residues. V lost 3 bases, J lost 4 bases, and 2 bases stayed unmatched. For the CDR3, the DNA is TGCAGTGCTAGGGACAGGGTAGGGGCCAACGTCCTGACTTTC. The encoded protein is CSARDRVGANVLTF.

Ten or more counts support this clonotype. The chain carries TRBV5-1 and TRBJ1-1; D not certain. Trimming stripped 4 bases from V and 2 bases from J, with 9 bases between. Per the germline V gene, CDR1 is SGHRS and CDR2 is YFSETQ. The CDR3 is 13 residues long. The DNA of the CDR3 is TGCGCCAGCAGCCTAGGTAGTAACACTGAAGCTTTCTTT. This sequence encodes CASSLGSNTEAFF.

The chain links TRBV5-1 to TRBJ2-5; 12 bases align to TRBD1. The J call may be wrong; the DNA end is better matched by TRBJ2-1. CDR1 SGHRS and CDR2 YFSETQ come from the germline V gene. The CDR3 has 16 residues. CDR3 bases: TGCGCCAGCAGCTTCGATCCCGGGACAGGGGGCGGTGAGCAGTTCTTC. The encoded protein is CASSFDPGTGGGEQFF.

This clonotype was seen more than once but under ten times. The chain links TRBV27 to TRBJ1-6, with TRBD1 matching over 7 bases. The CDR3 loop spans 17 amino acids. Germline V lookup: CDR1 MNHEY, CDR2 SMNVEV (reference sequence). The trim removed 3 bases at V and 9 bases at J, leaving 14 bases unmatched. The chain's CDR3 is CASSFRLETGWGSPLHF. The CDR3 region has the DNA TGTGCCAGCAGTTTCCGCCTTGAGACAGGGTGGGGTTCACCCCTCCACTTT.

CDR3 loop: CASSSKGFGYEQYF. The CDR3 nucleotides are TGTGCCAGCAGTTCAAAGGGGTTTGGCTACGAGCAGTACTTC. This chain joins TRBV27 and TRBJ2-1, with D possibly being TRBD1 (5 bases). Judging by the DNA end, TRBJ2-7 fits better; the J call may be wrong. The CDR3 is made up of 14 amino acids. The germline V gene has CDR1 MNHEY and CDR2 SMNVEV (reference sequence).